This T cell receptor (beta chain) appears in the sequencing data of a study of blood T cell repertoires in COVID-19. About the research overall: Donors in the United States, Italy and Spain gave samples during acute or convalescent COVID-19. PBMCs, B-cell-depleted T cells, or T cells were the source of the cDNA or gDNA that made up the material.

Seattle cases were enrolled at active infection and followed longitudinally. This CDR3 contains 14 residues. V lost 6 bases, J lost 1 base, and 3 bases stayed unmatched. Germline V gene sequence: CDR1 SNHLY, CDR2 FYNNEI. The protocol was immunoSEQ multiplex PCR, while the TCRdb copy is restricted to in-frame clones and leaves out a portion. The sample comprises roughly 260,000 clones, approximately 92% of which are singletons, and 2.5% to 3% rests with the top ten. The receptor comes from a person aged 18 to 35 with COVID-19, enrolled during active disease. Sequenced input: peripheral blood. The V gene is TRBV2, the J gene TRBJ2-3, with 8 bases fitting TRBD1. CDR3 sequence (DNA): TGTGCCAGCAGGAAGGGACAGGGCACAGATACGCAGTATTTT. Encoded protein: CASRKGQGTDTQYF.